This T cell receptor beta chain was captured in a study of T-cell memory formation after mild COVID-19. Overall study findings and caveats: Clones contracting day 15 to 85 were balanced CD4/CD8; later expanders leaned CD4+. CD4+ contracting clones lay mainly in CM and EM, CD8+ ones in EMRA. The finding that pre-infection memory included some responding clones suggested that cross-reactive memory joined.

A word on this clonotype: What it binds is not known.

TCR alpha and TCR beta cDNA libraries carrying sample barcodes and UMIs were produced by 5'RACE using constant-segment primers. TCRdb re-derived calls from the 5' RACE reads in MiXCR, one entry per CDR3 protein. This sample has 400,000 to 500,000 distinct CDR3 sequences, with around 18% found just once. V was pared by 7 bases and J by 5 bases, with 4 bases of the junction left unmatched. This CDR3 comprises 12 residues. The sample comprised PBMCs or a T cell subset sorted from them (not recorded which). This chain links TRBV12-3 or TRBV12-4 with TRBJ2-5, with 7 bases fitting TRBD2. This clonotype was sampled from an adult woman who had mild COVID-19 (a few samples of this study predate the infection). Cell type and time point are not known. The CDR3 loop reads CASKGGSETQYF. In nucleotides, the CDR3 is TGTGCCAGCAAGGGCGGGAGTGAGACCCAGTACTTC.